A single T cell receptor beta chain is shown here with its context. The data derive from a study of blood T cell repertoires in COVID-19. Sequenced by immunoSEQ multiplex PCR; TCRdb stores in-frame clones only, minus some. This repertoire shows approximately 200,000 clones, roughly 81% found once; its top ten account for about 0.93%. The germline V gene has CDR1 SGHTA and CDR2 FQGNSA. With 5 bases removed from V and 2 bases from J, the gap between germline ends came to 9 bases. This CDR3 has 13 residues. Sequencing was done on a sample of peripheral blood. The V call is TRBV7-2, the J call TRBJ1-2, with unresolved D. This sequence was found in a man aged 35-49 years with acute or convalescent COVID-19. The CDR3 loop reads CASSPVVNYGYTF. CDR3 nucleotide sequence: TGTGCCAGCAGCCCCGTCGTGAACTATGGCTACACCTTC.